A selection of T cell receptor beta chains follows, all from one sample in a study of T cells after yellow fever vaccination. One entry per CDR3 protein, called by TCRdb with MiXCR from the 5' RACE reads. The data hold approximately 300,000 distinct CDR3 sequences, with around 7.3% observed a single time. This material consisted of PBMCs, taken around 45 days after the first yellow fever vaccination. All receptors come from a man in his late teens or twenties who received the YFV17D yellow fever vaccine. Each CDR3 is given with its conserved first and last residue. Each record gives: D gene, J gene, clone size, V gene, CDR3 protein, CDR3 DNA. D genes are given only for firm matches. Clone sizes are given selectively: once, few, many, or a class where the clone is expanded.

D gene: NA; J gene: TRBJ1-6; clone size: NA; V gene: TRBV6-1; CDR3 protein: CASTPQEYNSPLHF; CDR3 DNA: TGTGCCAGCACCCCCCAGGAATATAATTCACCCCTCCACTTT
D gene: NA; J gene: TRBJ2-6; clone size: NA; V gene: TRBV7-2; CDR3 protein: CASSLESSGANVLTF; CDR3 DNA: TGTGCCAGCAGCTTAGAAAGCTCTGGGGCCAACGTCCTGACTTTC
D gene: NA; J gene: TRBJ1-1; clone size: many; V gene: TRBV14; CDR3 protein: CASSQGGALNTEAFF; CDR3 DNA: TGTGCCAGCAGCCAAGGGGGCGCCTTAAACACTGAAGCTTTCTTT
D gene: NA; J gene: TRBJ1-6; clone size: NA; V gene: TRBV7-9; CDR3 protein: CASSLRQPENSPLHF; CDR3 DNA: TGTGCCAGCAGCTTGAGACAGCCCGAAAATTCACCCCTCCACTTT
D gene: NA; J gene: TRBJ2-3; clone size: many; V gene: TRBV29-1; CDR3 protein: CSVGEWRGGGDTQYF; CDR3 DNA: TGCAGCGTTGGTGAATGGCGGGGAGGGGGCGATACGCAGTATTTT
D gene: NA; J gene: TRBJ2-3; clone size: few; V gene: TRBV27; CDR3 protein: CASRAAGAPEDTQYF; CDR3 DNA: TGTGCCAGCAGGGCGGCAGGGGCCCCCGAAGATACGCAGTATTTT
D gene: NA; J gene: TRBJ2-6; clone size: few; V gene: TRBV6-4; CDR3 protein: CASTSRDGTGANVLTF; CDR3 DNA: TGTGCCAGCACTAGTCGGGACGGAACTGGGGCCAACGTCCTGACTTTC
D gene: TRBD2; J gene: TRBJ2-1; clone size: NA; V gene: TRBV9; CDR3 protein: CASSVVDSGVNEQFF; CDR3 DNA: TGTGCCAGCAGCGTAGTGGATAGCGGGGTCAATGAGCAGTTCTTC
D gene: NA; J gene: TRBJ1-3; clone size: few; V gene: TRBV24-1; CDR3 protein: CATSDLPGNTIYF; CDR3 DNA: TGTGCCACCAGTGATTTGCCGGGAAACACCATATATTTT
D gene: NA; J gene: TRBJ2-2; clone size: NA; V gene: TRBV6-1; CDR3 protein: CASRPTGPYTGELFF; CDR3 DNA: TGTGCCAGCAGGCCAACAGGACCGTACACCGGGGAGCTGTTTTTT
D gene: NA; J gene: TRBJ1-3; clone size: many; V gene: TRBV12-3/TRBV12-4; CDR3 protein: CASSLESWGTIYF; CDR3 DNA: TGTGCCAGCAGTTTAGAGTCGTGGGGCACCATATATTTT
D gene: TRBD2; J gene: TRBJ2-2; clone size: few; V gene: TRBV5-4; CDR3 protein: CASSLQRGGWDTGELFF; CDR3 DNA: TGTGCCAGCAGCTTGCAGCGGGGGGGCTGGGACACCGGGGAGCTGTTTTTT
D gene: NA; J gene: TRBJ2-7; clone size: NA; V gene: TRBV7-2; CDR3 protein: CASSLGRNSRVYEQYF; CDR3 DNA: TGTGCCAGCAGCCTAGGGAGAAACAGCCGAGTCTACGAGCAGTACTTC
D gene: NA; J gene: TRBJ2-5; clone size: NA; V gene: TRBV11-2; CDR3 protein: CASSSHLSPKTQYF; CDR3 DNA: TGTGCCAGCAGCTCCCATCTTAGCCCAAAGACCCAGTACTTC
D gene: NA; J gene: TRBJ1-1; clone size: many; V gene: TRBV5-1; CDR3 protein: CASSTLGEAAFF; CDR3 DNA: TGCGCCAGCAGTACGTTAGGGGAAGCAGCTTTCTTT
D gene: NA; J gene: TRBJ2-5; clone size: NA; V gene: TRBV9; CDR3 protein: CASSSGGGGQETQYF; CDR3 DNA: TGTGCCAGCAGCTCCGGAGGGGGTGGGCAAGAGACCCAGTACTTC
D gene: TRBD2; J gene: TRBJ2-5; clone size: few; V gene: TRBV9; CDR3 protein: CASSVEISGGGETQYF; CDR3 DNA: TGTGCCAGCAGCGTAGAGATTAGCGGGGGTGGCGAGACCCAGTACTTC
D gene: NA; J gene: TRBJ2-6; clone size: few; V gene: TRBV25-1; CDR3 protein: CASSVSIGATTAGANVLTF; CDR3 DNA: TGTGCCAGCAGTGTCTCCATTGGGGCTACAACGGCAGGGGCCAACGTCCTGACTTTC
D gene: NA; J gene: TRBJ1-1; clone size: NA; V gene: TRBV4-1; CDR3 protein: CASSQGGTGNTEAFF; CDR3 DNA: TGCGCCAGCAGCCAAGGGGGGACGGGGAACACTGAAGCTTTCTTT
D gene: TRBD1; J gene: TRBJ1-2; clone size: many; V gene: TRBV7-2; CDR3 protein: CASSLTGTAYGYTF; CDR3 DNA: TGTGCCAGCAGCCTAACCGGGACAGCCTATGGCTACACCTTC
D gene: NA; J gene: TRBJ2-7; clone size: many; V gene: TRBV25-1; CDR3 protein: CASSEHGGPRYEQYF; CDR3 DNA: TGTGCCAGCAGTGAGCACGGGGGCCCAAGGTACGAGCAGTACTTC
D gene: TRBD1; J gene: TRBJ1-6; clone size: few; V gene: TRBV6-5; CDR3 protein: CASSYHGQGGSPLHF; CDR3 DNA: TGTGCCAGCAGTTACCACGGACAGGGAGGTTCACCCCTCCACTTT
D gene: NA; J gene: TRBJ1-2; clone size: many; V gene: TRBV20-1; CDR3 protein: CSARDNPSRRYGYTF; CDR3 DNA: TGCAGTGCTAGAGACAACCCATCCCGGCGCTATGGCTACACCTTC
D gene: NA; J gene: TRBJ2-4; clone size: few; V gene: TRBV24-1; CDR3 protein: CATRDGKNIQYF; CDR3 DNA: TGTGCCACGAGGGACGGGAAAAACATTCAGTACTTC
D gene: NA; J gene: TRBJ1-1; clone size: NA; V gene: TRBV7-9; CDR3 protein: CASSLPRTSRVNTEAFF; CDR3 DNA: TGTGCCAGCAGCTTACCACGTACATCCAGGGTGAACACTGAAGCTTTCTTT
D gene: NA; J gene: TRBJ1-4; clone size: many; V gene: TRBV6-1; CDR3 protein: CASSDQWNRVNEKLFF; CDR3 DNA: TGTGCCAGCAGTGACCAATGGAACAGGGTTAATGAAAAACTGTTTTTT
D gene: TRBD1; J gene: TRBJ1-1; clone size: NA; V gene: TRBV12-3/TRBV12-4; CDR3 protein: CASRPQGSGTEAFF; CDR3 DNA: TGTGCCAGCAGACCACAGGGGAGCGGGACTGAAGCTTTCTTT
D gene: TRBD2; J gene: TRBJ2-2; clone size: NA; V gene: TRBV6-2/TRBV6-3; CDR3 protein: CASSPSSGDNTGELFF; CDR3 DNA: TGTGCCAGCAGTCCTTCCAGCGGGGATAACACCGGGGAGCTGTTTTTT
D gene: NA; J gene: TRBJ2-5; clone size: NA; V gene: TRBV29-1; CDR3 protein: CSVGQGTETQYF; CDR3 DNA: TGCAGCGTGGGTCAGGGAACGGAGACCCAGTACTTC
D gene: NA; J gene: TRBJ1-5; clone size: few; V gene: TRBV6-2/TRBV6-3; CDR3 protein: CASRQVNSNQPQHF; CDR3 DNA: TGTGCCAGCAGGCAGGTCAACAGCAATCAGCCCCAGCATTTT
D gene: NA; J gene: TRBJ1-2; clone size: few; V gene: TRBV5-1; CDR3 protein: CASSFDPGDYGYTF; CDR3 DNA: TGCGCCAGCAGCTTTGACCCGGGGGACTATGGCTACACCTTC
D gene: NA; J gene: TRBJ1-2; clone size: NA; V gene: TRBV5-1; CDR3 protein: CASSWLEAGNYGYTF; CDR3 DNA: TGCGCCAGCAGCTGGCTTGAGGCCGGGAACTATGGCTACACCTTC
D gene: TRBD2; J gene: TRBJ2-1; clone size: few; V gene: TRBV27; CDR3 protein: CASRQTSGSYNEQFF; CDR3 DNA: TGTGCCAGCAGGCAAACTAGCGGGTCGTACAATGAGCAGTTCTTC
D gene: NA; J gene: TRBJ2-7; clone size: few; V gene: TRBV7-3; CDR3 protein: CASSFTTKPSYEQYF; CDR3 DNA: TGTGCCAGCAGCTTCACAACAAAACCCTCCTACGAGCAGTACTTC
D gene: NA; J gene: TRBJ1-6; clone size: many; V gene: TRBV10-3; CDR3 protein: CAIREQGFHSPLHF; CDR3 DNA: TGTGCCATCAGGGAGCAGGGGTTTCATTCACCCCTCCACTTT
D gene: TRBD2; J gene: TRBJ2-3; clone size: NA; V gene: TRBV24-1; CDR3 protein: CATSDPGLAGDTQYF; CDR3 DNA: TGTGCCACCAGTGACCCGGGACTAGCAGGGGATACGCAGTATTTT
D gene: NA; J gene: TRBJ1-1; clone size: many; V gene: TRBV7-2; CDR3 protein: CASSSVIISAEAFF; CDR3 DNA: TGTGCCAGCAGCTCGGTGATTATAAGCGCTGAAGCTTTCTTT
D gene: TRBD1; J gene: TRBJ1-6; clone size: many; V gene: TRBV7-6; CDR3 protein: CASSLVQMTGNNSPLHF; CDR3 DNA: TGTGCCAGCAGCTTAGTCCAGATGACAGGGAATAATTCACCCCTCCACTTT
D gene: NA; J gene: TRBJ1-5; clone size: NA; V gene: TRBV5-4; CDR3 protein: CASSLDGRSNQPQHF; CDR3 DNA: TGTGCCAGCAGCTTGGATGGTCGGAGCAATCAGCCCCAGCATTTT
D gene: NA; J gene: TRBJ2-1; clone size: few; V gene: TRBV6-2/TRBV6-3; CDR3 protein: CASSYTVYNEQFF; CDR3 DNA: TGTGCCAGCAGTTACACGGTGTACAATGAGCAGTTCTTC